The 23 T cell receptor beta chains below were found in one sample sequenced in a study of graft-versus-host responses after intestinal transplantation. Clones were sequenced by immunoSEQ multiplex PCR, and TCRdb holds only the in-frame ones, with some missing. The table shows approximately 32,000 clones, with approximately 96% occurring only once. This specimen consisted of PBMCs, obtained 16 days after intestinal transplant. These receptors were taken from a human patient who received an intestinal transplant, so some T cells may come from the graft donor.

This chain joins TRBV4-1 and TRBJ2-7; D may be TRBD1 (6 bases). Germline V gives CDR1 MGHRA, CDR2 YSYEKL. The germline V and J ends were trimmed by 3 bases and 3 bases, with 15 bases remaining between them. The CDR3 is made up of 15 amino acids. The CDR3 here is CASSQAYRVLYEQYF. CDR3 coding DNA: TGCGCCAGCAGCCAGGCGTACAGGGTACTCTACGAGCAGTACTTC.

V is TRBV4-2 and J is TRBJ2-7, with D perhaps TRBD2 (6 bases). CDR3 length equals 15 residues. The germline V gene encodes CDR1 LGHNA and CDR2 YNFKEQ. Trimming cost V 2 bases and J 0 bases, with 11 bases left between them. CDR3 residues: CASSQYSGSSYEQYF. The CDR3 DNA reads as TGTGCCAGCAGCCAATACAGCGGGTCCTCCTACGAGCAGTACTTC.

As to this clone: The identical CDR3 is also encoded by other nucleotide sequences in the sample. J is TRBJ2-1 and V is TRBV9; TRBD2 might be the D (6 bases). This CDR3 has 15 residues. Germline lookup yields CDR1 SGDLS and CDR2 YYNGEE. Trimming took off 0 bases at V and 4 bases at J, with 11 bases between the two ends. CDR3 in amino acids: CASSVEGGIYNEQFF. The CDR3 bases are TGTGCCAGCAGCGTAGAAGGCGGGATATACAATGAGCAGTTCTTC.

This CDR3 reads CASRILAANYNEQFF. CDR3 nucleotide sequence: TGCGCCAGCAGGATTCTAGCGGCCAACTACAATGAGCAGTTCTTC. The chain is built from TRBV5-1 and TRBJ2-1; 7 nucleotides line up with TRBD2. Germline V lookup: CDR1 SGHRS, CDR2 YFSETQ. The CDR3 runs 15 residues. V gave up 5 bases and J gave up 3 bases; unmatched junction bases: 8.

The chain carries TRBV5-1 and TRBJ1-1; 9 bases line up with TRBD1. Trimming at V came to 2 bases and at J to 0 bases, leaving 8 bases not matched to a gene. CDR1 and CDR2 (germline): SGHRS, YFSETQ. This CDR3 region has 17 residues. CDR3 sequence reads: CASSFHYRGQVNTEAFF. DNA for the CDR3: TGCGCCAGCAGCTTCCATTACAGGGGGCAAGTGAACACTGAAGCTTTCTTT.

The rearrangement joins TRBV28 to TRBJ1-1, with no clear D. Germline lookup yields CDR1 MDHEN and CDR2 SYDVKM. The CDR3 length is 12 residues. The V and J ends lost 10 bases and 0 bases respectively, with 9 bases between them. The CDR3 nucleotides read TGTGCCACCGTTGAGATGAACACTGAAGCTTTCTTT. Translating gives CATVEMNTEAFF.

The V and J genes are TRBV7-9 and TRBJ1-6; D not resolved. The CDR3 spans 13 residues. Looked up from germline, CDR1 is SEHNR and CDR2 is FQNEAQ (reference sequence). Trimming removed 3 bases at V and 10 bases at J, with 10 bases between. CDR3 region: CASSFDPGSPLHF. The CDR3 bases are TGTGCCAGCAGCTTTGATCCCGGGTCACCCCTCCACTTT.

To note about this clone: Other DNA sequences of this sample code for an identical CDR3. This chain uses TRBV9 with TRBJ2-7; D is unclear. CDR3 length equals 13 residues. The V end was cut by 0 bases, the J end by 0 bases, with 4 bases between. Looked up from germline, CDR1 is SGDLS and CDR2 is YYNGEE. CDR3 region: CASSVGHSYEQYF. In DNA form, the CDR3 reads TGTGCCAGCAGCGTAGGGCACTCCTACGAGCAGTACTTC.

V and J are TRBV2 and TRBJ2-1, with TRBD2 identical over 14 bases. CDR3 size: 16 residues. Germline CDR1 reads SNHLY; CDR2 reads FYNNEI. V was clipped by 0 bases and J by 7 bases; unmatched bases: 2. CDR3 residues: CASSEAGTSGRNEQFF. The DNA of the CDR3 is TGTGCCAGCAGTGAAGCTGGGACTAGCGGGAGAAATGAGCAGTTCTTC. The full variable domain, its missing parts supplied by reference TRBV2 and TRBJ2-1, is EPEVTQTPSHQVTQMGQEVILRCVPISNHLYFYWYRQILGQKVEFLVSFYNNEISEKSEIFDDQFSVERPDGSNFTLKIRSTKLEDSAMYFCASSEAGTSGRNEQFFGPGTRLTVL.

The CDR3 DNA sequence: TGTGCCAGCAGTCCAGAGGGGGGTGTTGAAGCTTTCTTT. Amino acid sequence: CASSPEGGVEAFF. The genes are TRBV2 and TRBJ1-1, with D possibly matching TRBD1 (6 bases). The V end was cut by 5 bases, the J end by 7 bases, with 14 bases between. CDR3 length: 13 amino acids. Per the germline V gene, CDR1 is SNHLY and CDR2 is FYNNEI.

The chain recombines TRBV6-5 with TRBJ2-7, with D maybe TRBD1 (5 bases). This CDR3 is built from 11 residues. Trimming cost V 6 bases and J 5 bases, with 8 bases left between them. Germline V CDR1 and CDR2: MNHEY, SVGAGI. The CDR3 DNA is TGTGCCAGCAGAAGGGGCGACGAGCAGTACTTC. It is translated as CASRRGDEQYF.

V usage is TRBV27 and J usage is TRBJ2-7; TRBD2 agrees at 7 bases. V lost 0 bases and J lost 5; bases outside the gene matches: 4. The CDR3 totals 14 residues. Germline V gene lookup returns CDR1 MNHEY and CDR2 SMNVEV (reference sequence). The chain's CDR3 is CASSLSGRSHEQYF. The CDR3 DNA reads TGTGCCAGCAGTTTATCCGGGAGGAGCCACGAGCAGTACTTC.

This sequence joins TRBV19 and TRBJ2-1; TRBD1 aligns across 12 bases. V trimming: 6 bases; J trimming: 5 bases; junction bases outside the gene matches: 5. Germline V gene sequence: CDR1 LNHDA, CDR2 SQIVND (reference sequence). This CDR3 region has 15 residues. The CDR3 nucleotides read TGTGCCAGTAGAGAGGGGACAGGGGGCAACAATGAGCAGTTCTTC. Translation gives CASREGTGGNNEQFF.

The count of this clone is one. At one end the junction does not follow the germline gene, possibly because of a read error. V usage is TRBV5-1 and J usage is TRBJ2-5; D may be TRBD2 (5 bases). CDR1 is SGHRS, CDR2 YFSETQ, per germline. This CDR3 has 14 residues. As DNA, the CDR3 is TGTGCCAGCAGCTTGACTACTAGTTTTGAGACCCAGTACTTC. This gives the protein CASSLTTSFETQYF.

V is TRBV6-1 and J is TRBJ1-6; D uncertain. Trimming cost V 3 bases and J 10 bases, with 4 bases left between them. The CDR3 is made up of 11 amino acids. Germline loops: CDR1 MNHNS, CDR2 SASEGT. CDR3 loop: CASSDRSPLHF. CDR3 DNA: TGTGCCAGCAGTGATAGGTCACCCCTCCACTTT.

The rearrangement joins TRBV2 to TRBJ1-5, with D uncertain. Germline CDR1 is SNHLY and CDR2 is FYNNEI. Trimming took off 4 bases at V and 4 bases at J, with 14 bases between the two ends. The CDR3 loop spans 15 amino acids. The CDR3 reads CASSADGWVNQPQHF. CDR3 DNA: TGTGCCAGCAGTGCCGACGGGTGGGTGAATCAGCCCCAGCATTTT.

This chain connects TRBV9 to TRBJ1-1; no definite D call. The CDR3 loop spans 13 amino acids. Trimming stripped 0 bases from V and 7 bases from J, with 10 bases between. The germline gives CDR1 SGDLS, CDR2 YYNGEE. CDR3 DNA: TGTGCCAGCAGCGTAGAGCTGGGTGGTGAAGCTTTCTTT. Translation: CASSVELGGEAFF.

The rearrangement uses TRBV5-1 and TRBJ2-5, with D tentatively TRBD1 or TRBD2 (5 bases each). Germline V gives CDR1 SGHRS, CDR2 YFSETQ. The length of the CDR3 is 14 residues. The V end lost 5 bases, the J end lost 1 base, and 12 bases lay between the germline ends. The CDR3 sequence: CASRATGAQETQYF. As DNA, the CDR3 is TGCGCCAGCAGAGCCACCGGGGCCCAAGAGACCCAGTACTTC.

In nucleotides, the CDR3 is TGTGCCTGGAGTGTTGACAGGGGCAATGAGCAGTTCTTC. Amino acid sequence: CAWSVDRGNEQFF. The V gene is TRBV30, the J gene TRBJ2-1, with TRBD1 matching 8 bases. The V and J ends lost 0 bases and 6 bases, in that order; junction bases with no gene match: 1. The length of the CDR3 is 13 residues. Germline V gives CDR1 GTSNPN, CDR2 SVGIG (reference sequence).

V usage is TRBV13 and J usage is TRBJ2-3; D gene unclear. The CDR3 has 13 residues. Germline V gives CDR1 PRHDT, CDR2 FYEKMQ (reference sequence). V lost 5 bases to trimming and J lost 4 bases, with 10 bases between them. This CDR3 is CASSPDRSDTQYF. CDR3 nucleotide sequence: TGTGCCAGCAGCCCAGATCGGTCAGATACGCAGTATTTT.

V and J are TRBV5-6 and TRBJ2-7; D could derive from TRBD1 or TRBD2 (5 bases each). Trimming cost V 4 bases and J 3 bases, with 14 bases left between them. CDR1 is SGHDT, CDR2 YYEEEE, per germline. This CDR3 comprises 14 residues. CDR3 amino acids: CASSPGQDYYEQYF. CDR3 sequence (DNA): TGTGCCAGCAGCCCGGGGCAGGATTACTACGAGCAGTACTTC. Combining the CDR3 with reference TRBV5-6 and TRBJ2-7 gives the whole variable domain DAGVTQSPTHLIKTRGQQVTLRCSPKSGHDTVSWYQQALGQGPQFIFQYYEEEERQRGNFPDRFSGHQFPNYSSELNVNALLLGDSALYLCASSPGQDYYEQYFGPGTRLTVT.

The rearrangement uses TRBV7-2 and TRBJ2-7; perhaps TRBD1 as D (5 bases). The germline V and J ends were trimmed by 2 bases and 1 base, with 15 bases remaining between them. Germline-derived CDR1 and CDR2 are SGHTA and FQGNSA. The CDR3 extends over 16 amino acids. The CDR3 coding sequence is TGTGCCAGCAGCTTAAGCCCCCTCGCAGGGTCCTACGAGCAGTACTTC. Translated, it gives CASSLSPLAGSYEQYF.

The chain joins TRBV6-6 to TRBJ1-2; perhaps TRBD1 as D (5 bases). The germline CDR1 and CDR2 sequences are MNHNY and SVGAGI (reference sequence). The CDR3 is made up of 14 amino acids. Trimming left V 6 bases short and J 0 bases short, with 11 bases between. The CDR3, as DNA: TGTGCCAGCAGACACAGGATAGCTAACTATGGCTACACCTTC. Residues: CASRHRIANYGYTF.